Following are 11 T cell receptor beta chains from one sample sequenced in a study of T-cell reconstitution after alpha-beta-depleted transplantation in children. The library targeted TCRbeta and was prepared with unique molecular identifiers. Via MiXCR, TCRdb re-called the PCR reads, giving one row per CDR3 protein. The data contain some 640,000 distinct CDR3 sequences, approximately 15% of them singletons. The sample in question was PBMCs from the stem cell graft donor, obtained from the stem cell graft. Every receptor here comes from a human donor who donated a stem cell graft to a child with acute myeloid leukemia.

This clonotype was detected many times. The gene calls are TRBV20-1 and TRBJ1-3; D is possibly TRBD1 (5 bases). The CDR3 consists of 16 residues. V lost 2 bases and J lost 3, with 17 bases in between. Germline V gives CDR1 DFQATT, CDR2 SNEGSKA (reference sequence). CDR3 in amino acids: CSARRLYRLDGNTIYF. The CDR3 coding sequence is TGCAGTGCTAGACGACTTTACAGGCTTGATGGAAACACCATATATTTT.

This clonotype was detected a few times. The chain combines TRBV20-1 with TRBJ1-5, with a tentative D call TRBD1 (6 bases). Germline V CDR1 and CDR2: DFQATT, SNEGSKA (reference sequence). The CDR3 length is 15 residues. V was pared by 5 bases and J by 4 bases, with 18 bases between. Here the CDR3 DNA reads TGCAGTGCTTCCGGGACATCGAAGGGGAATCAGCCCCAGCATTTT. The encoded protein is CSASGTSKGNQPQHF.

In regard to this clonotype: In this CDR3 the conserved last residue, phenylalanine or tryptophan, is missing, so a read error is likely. The CDR3 loop is CSASRGSLFYEQYD. The CDR3 nucleotides are TGCAGTGCTAGCAGGGGGTCCCTCTTCTACGAGCAGTACGAC. This chain uses TRBV20-1 with TRBJ2-7; 7 bases line up with TRBD1. Trimming took 3 bases from V and 3 from J; bases not matched to a gene: 8. The CDR3 has 14 residues. CDR1 and CDR2 from the germline V gene are DFQATT and SNEGSKA (reference sequence).

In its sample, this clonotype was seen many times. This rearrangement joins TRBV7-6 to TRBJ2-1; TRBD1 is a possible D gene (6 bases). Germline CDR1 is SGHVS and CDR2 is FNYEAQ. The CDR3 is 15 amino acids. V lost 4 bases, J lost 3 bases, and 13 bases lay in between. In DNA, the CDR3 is TGTGCCAGCAGCTCCCCAGGGGTCGGCTACAATGAGCAGTTCTTC. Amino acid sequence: CASSSPGVGYNEQFF.

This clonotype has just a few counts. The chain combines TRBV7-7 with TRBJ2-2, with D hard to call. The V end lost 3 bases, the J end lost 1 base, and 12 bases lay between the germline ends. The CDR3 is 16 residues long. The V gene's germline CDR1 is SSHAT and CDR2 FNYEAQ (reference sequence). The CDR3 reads CASSFTPQRNTGELFF. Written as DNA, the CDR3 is TGTGCCAGCAGCTTCACCCCCCAGCGGAACACCGGGGAGCTGTTTTTT.

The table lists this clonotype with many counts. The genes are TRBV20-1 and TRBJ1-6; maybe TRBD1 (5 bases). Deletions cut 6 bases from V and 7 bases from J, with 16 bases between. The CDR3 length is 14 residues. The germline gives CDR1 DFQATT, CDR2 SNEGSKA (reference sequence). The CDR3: CSARANEGNSPLHF. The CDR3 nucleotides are TGCAGTGCCAGGGCCAATGAGGGCAATTCACCCCTCCACTTT.

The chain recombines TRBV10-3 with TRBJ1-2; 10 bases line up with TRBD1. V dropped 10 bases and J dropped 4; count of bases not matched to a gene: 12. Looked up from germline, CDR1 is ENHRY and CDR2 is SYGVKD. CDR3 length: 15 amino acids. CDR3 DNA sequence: TGTGCCACTGGGACAGGGGACCTTCGGTCCTATGGCTACACCTTC. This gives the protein CATGTGDLRSYGYTF.

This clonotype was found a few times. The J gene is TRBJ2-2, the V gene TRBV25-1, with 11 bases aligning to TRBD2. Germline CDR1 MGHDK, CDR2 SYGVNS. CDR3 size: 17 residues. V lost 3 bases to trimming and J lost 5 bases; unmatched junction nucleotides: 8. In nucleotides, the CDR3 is TGTGCCAGCAGTGAGGGTTGGCTAGCGGGGGGAACCGGGGAGCTGTTTTTT. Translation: CASSEGWLAGGTGELFF.

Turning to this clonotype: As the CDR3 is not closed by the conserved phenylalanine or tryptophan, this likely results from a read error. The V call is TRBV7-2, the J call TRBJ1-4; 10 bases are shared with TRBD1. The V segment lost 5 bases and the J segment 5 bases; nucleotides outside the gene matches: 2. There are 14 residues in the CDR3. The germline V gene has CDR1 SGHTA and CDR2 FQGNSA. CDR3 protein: CASSRGQGNEKLFY. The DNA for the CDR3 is TGTGCCAGCAGCCGGGGACAGGGGAATGAAAAACTGTTTTAT.

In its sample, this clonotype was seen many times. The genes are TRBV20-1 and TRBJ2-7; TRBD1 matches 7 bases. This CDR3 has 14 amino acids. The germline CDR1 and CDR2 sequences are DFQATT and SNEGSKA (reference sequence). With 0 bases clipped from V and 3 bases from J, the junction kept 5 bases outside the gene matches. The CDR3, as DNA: TGCAGTGCTAGAGATATTAGGACAGGCTACGAGCAGTACTTC. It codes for CSARDIRTGYEQYF.

The CDR3 DNA is TGTGCCAGCAGCCCCGGGGGGCGTATTGTTGGGACAGATACGCAGTATTTT. Its translation: CASSPGGRIVGTDTQYF. The chain combines TRBV7-3 with TRBJ2-3; tentatively, D is TRBD2 (7 bases). The CDR3 length is 17 residues. The germline CDR1 and CDR2 sequences are SGHTA and FQGTGA. V lost 5 bases to trimming and J lost 3 bases, with 21 bases between them.